The 32 T cell receptor beta chains given below trace back to one sample, sequenced in a study of beta chain features in type 1 diabetes. The study reverse transcribed the entire isolated RNA, so it sequenced expressed TCRB transcripts. Clones were read by immunoSEQ multiplex PCR, and TCRdb kept only the in-frame ones, dropping some. Of a few hundred thousand clones listed, roughly 13% are singletons. Findings and caveats of the study: Shortening that was moderate but significant affected the TCRB CDR3s of Type 1 diabetes patients in all four CD4+ subsets.

No antigen is known for these receptors. The sequencing sample was made of naive CD4+ T cells from blood. These receptors were obtained from a woman under 30 with type 1 diabetes.

This clone was detected only a few times. V and J are TRBV4-3 and TRBJ2-4; tentatively, D is TRBD1 (6 bases). CDR3 length: 16 amino acids. Per the germline V gene, CDR1 is LGHNA and CDR2 is YSLEER. Trimming removed 0 bases at V and 10 bases at J, with 19 bases between. The CDR3 DNA follows: TGCGCCAGCAGCCAAGATTCAGACAGGTTCTCAGGAATTCAGTACTTC. Translated, it gives CASSQDSDRFSGIQYF.

This clone was seen only a few times. The chain carries TRBV28 and TRBJ1-2, with a tentative D call TRBD1 (5 bases). The CDR3 is made up of 14 amino acids. V lost 7 bases to trimming and J lost 8 bases, with 20 bases between them. Germline values: CDR1 MDHEN, CDR2 SYDVKM. CDR3 loop: CASIRHGGGQGYTF. CDR3 sequence (DNA): TGTGCCAGCATAAGGCATGGGGGAGGGCAGGGCTACACCTTC.

This clone was picked up a small number of times. The CDR3 DNA follows: TGTGCCAGCAGCCAACTTCGGGGAACTTATGGCTACACCTTC. Translating gives CASSQLRGTYGYTF. This rearrangement joins TRBV14 to TRBJ1-2; no firm D call. With 2 bases removed from V and 5 bases from J, the gap between germline ends came to 12 bases. The CDR3 has 14 amino acids. CDR1 and CDR2 from the germline V gene are SGHDN and FVKESK.

The chain joins TRBV7-2 to TRBJ2-3; D is unresolved. Trimming left V 0 bases short and J 5 bases short, with 6 bases between. The CDR3 spans 13 residues. The germline V gene has CDR1 SGHTA and CDR2 FQGNSA. The CDR3 sequence: CASSLARQDTQYF. As DNA, the CDR3 is TGTGCCAGCAGCTTAGCGAGACAAGATACGCAGTATTTT. Using reference TRBV7-2 and TRBJ2-3 for the parts outside the CDR3, the full variable domain is GAGVSQSPSNKVTEKGKDVELRCDPISGHTALYWYRQSLGQGLEFLIYFQGNSAPDKSGLPSDRFSAERTGGSVSTLTIQRTQQEDSAVYLCASSLARQDTQYFGPGTRLTVL.

This clone was observed a handful of times. The rearrangement links TRBV5-1 to TRBJ2-5, with 13 bases that match TRBD2. J lost 2 bases, V lost 4 bases, and 11 bases had no gene match. CDR3 length: 18 amino acids. Germline V lookup: CDR1 SGHRS, CDR2 YFSETQ. CDR3 loop: CASSPGLAGALGQETQYF. In DNA form, the CDR3 reads TGCGCCAGCAGCCCTGGACTAGCGGGAGCATTGGGGCAAGAGACCCAGTACTTC.

This clone was counted only a few times. The chain joins TRBV7-9 to TRBJ2-1, with TRBD2 matching 11 bases. The CDR3 totals 15 residues. V shed 6 bases, J shed 6 bases, and the junction held 7 bases outside the gene matches. Looked up from germline, CDR1 is SEHNR and CDR2 is FQNEAQ (reference sequence). The chain's CDR3 is CASRRGTSGSNEQFF. CDR3 DNA sequence: TGTGCCAGCAGACGAGGGACTAGCGGATCCAATGAGCAGTTCTTC.

The table lists this clone with a few counts. The rearrangement joins TRBV4-3 to TRBJ2-3, with TRBD2 identical over 9 bases. Germline assignment: CDR1 LGHNA and CDR2 YSLEER. V was pared by 3 bases and J by 3 bases, with 7 bases of the junction left unmatched. This CDR3 is 16 amino acids long. CDR3 in DNA: TGCGCCAGCAGCCACCTCAAGGCGGGAGGGACAGATACGCAGTATTTT. Translated, it gives CASSHLKAGGTDTQYF.

This clone occurred a few times. This chain uses TRBV5-1 with TRBJ1-2; D may be TRBD1 (5 bases). The V gene lost 4 bases and the J gene lost 4 bases, with 14 bases spanning the gap. The CDR3 covers 14 residues. CDR1 and CDR2 from the germline V gene are SGHRS and YFSETQ. The CDR3 reads CASSPDPGPYGYTF. The CDR3 DNA follows: TGCGCCAGCAGCCCAGACCCAGGGCCCTATGGCTACACCTTC. The full variable domain, rest sourced from reference TRBV5-1 and TRBJ1-2, is KAGVTQTPRYLIKTRGQQVTLSCSPISGHRSVSWYQQTPGQGLQFLFEYFSETQRNKGNFPGRFSGRQFSNSRSEMNVSTLELGDSALYLCASSPDPGPYGYTFGSGTRLTVV.

This clone has just a few counts. This rearrangement joins TRBV27 to TRBJ1-2, with TRBD1 identical over 7 bases. This CDR3 is built from 12 residues. CDR1 MNHEY and CDR2 SMNVEV come from the germline V gene (reference sequence). V lost 7 bases and J lost 8; bases outside the gene matches: 7. CDR3 loop: CASKLSGGGYTF. In nucleotides, the CDR3 is TGTGCCAGCAAGCTATCAGGGGGGGGCTACACCTTC.

This clone was counted a few times. The chain recombines TRBV7-3 with TRBJ1-5; 8 bases fit TRBD1. The CDR3 is made up of 14 amino acids. The germline gives CDR1 SGHTA, CDR2 FQGTGA. The V segment lost 5 bases and the J segment 6 bases; nucleotides outside the gene matches: 6. The CDR3 DNA follows: TGTGCCAGCAGCCCCACAGGGGGTTCTCAGCCCCAGCATTTT. Its protein is CASSPTGGSQPQHF.

In this sample, this clone turned up a few times. The J gene is TRBJ2-1, the V gene TRBV27; TRBD1 is a possible D gene (6 bases). The CDR3 sequence is 15 residues long. V was pared by 6 bases and J by 4 bases, with 16 bases between. Germline loops: CDR1 MNHEY, CDR2 SMNVEV (reference sequence). The CDR3, as DNA: TGTGCCAGCAGCAGACAGGACCCCCTGTACAATGAGCAGTTCTTC. This codes for CASSRQDPLYNEQFF.

Notes on this clone: The same CDR3 is also encoded by other DNA sequences in this sample. The CDR3 is CASSQSYEQYF. The CDR3, as DNA: TGTGCCAGCAGCCAATCCTACGAGCAGTACTTC. V and J are TRBV28 and TRBJ2-7; D remains ambiguous. The germline V gene encodes CDR1 MDHEN and CDR2 SYDVKM. This CDR3 is built from 11 residues. The V gene lost 6 bases and the J gene lost 1 base, with 4 bases spanning the gap.

This chain joins TRBV5-4 and TRBJ2-1; 10 bases agree with TRBD2. The CDR3 totals 20 residues. Germline CDR1 reads SGHNT; CDR2 reads YYREEE (reference sequence). The V and J ends lost 4 bases and 3 bases, in that order; junction bases with no gene match: 19. CDR3 nucleotides: TGTGCCAGCAGCCACGAACCTGGGAGAAGCGGGGGGGGGTTCTACAATGAGCAGTTCTTC. Translated: CASSHEPGRSGGGFYNEQFF.

V usage is TRBV4-3 and J usage is TRBJ1-5; TRBD1 is a possible D gene (5 bases). CDR3 size: 17 residues. Per germline, CDR1 LGHNA and CDR2 YSLEER. V was cut by 0 bases and J by 3 bases, with 15 bases left in between. This CDR3 is CASSQDKGNLNNQPQHF. DNA of the CDR3: TGCGCCAGCAGCCAAGATAAGGGGAATTTGAACAATCAGCCCCAGCATTTT.

Only a few counts were recorded for this clone. Distinct nucleotide sequences in the sample also encode this CDR3. This chain uses TRBV5-1 with TRBJ2-5, with 13 bases aligning to TRBD2. The CDR3 is 15 residues long. Germline V gene sequence: CDR1 SGHRS, CDR2 YFSETQ. With 0 bases clipped from V and 5 bases from J, the junction kept 1 base outside the gene matches. In nucleotides, the CDR3 is TGCGCCAGCAGCTTGGGGACTAGCGGGAGCGAGACCCAGTACTTC. This codes for CASSLGTSGSETQYF. Full variable domain (missing parts from reference TRBV5-1 and TRBJ2-5): KAGVTQTPRYLIKTRGQQVTLSCSPISGHRSVSWYQQTPGQGLQFLFEYFSETQRNKGNFPGRFSGRQFSNSRSEMNVSTLELGDSALYLCASSLGTSGSETQYFGPGTRLLVL.

The chain couples TRBV7-9 to TRBJ2-5; a possible D gene is TRBD1 (6 bases). CDR3 length equals 18 residues. V was trimmed by 8 bases and J by 2 bases, leaving 27 bases between them. Germline CDR1 SEHNR, CDR2 FQNEAQ (reference sequence). The CDR3, as DNA: TGTGCCAGCCATAAAACCGGGACATCCACCGAGAGACAAGAGACCCAGTACTTC. Residues: CASHKTGTSTERQETQYF.

This sequence joins TRBV6-4 and TRBJ2-7; 10 nucleotides line up with TRBD2. With 8 bases clipped from V and 0 bases from J, the junction kept 7 bases outside the gene matches. The germline V gene encodes CDR1 MRHNA and CDR2 SNTAGT. This CDR3 comprises 15 residues. The CDR3 loop reads CASRPGLASSYEQYV. In DNA, the CDR3 is TGTGCCAGCCGGCCGGGACTAGCGTCCTCCTACGAGCAGTACGTC.

J is TRBJ2-5 and V is TRBV23-1; 12 positions agree with TRBD2. TRBV23-1 is treated as an ORF (open reading frame) with a function not yet certain. The CDR3 totals 19 residues. V was pared by 4 bases and J by 1 base, with 13 bases of the junction left unmatched. CDR3 protein: CASSRGGTSGRSGQETQYF. CDR3 in DNA: TGCGCCAGCAGTCGGGGGGGGACTAGCGGGCGATCGGGCCAAGAGACCCAGTACTTC.

The rearrangement links TRBV5-4 to TRBJ2-5, with D possibly TRBD2 on 6 matching bases. The CDR3 has 15 residues. Germline V gene sequence: CDR1 SGHNT, CDR2 YYREEE (reference sequence). V was pared by 1 base and J by 4 bases, with 14 bases between. CDR3 amino acids: CASSLWAGSGETQYF. In nucleotides, the CDR3 is TGTGCCAGCAGCTTGTGGGCGGGATCAGGAGAGACCCAGTACTTC.

This rearrangement joins TRBV11-2 to TRBJ2-2; no clear D gene. This CDR3 spans 14 amino acids. Germline CDR1 and CDR2: SGHAT and FQNNGV. The ends were cut back, 1 base at V and 6 bases at J, with 9 bases in the middle. The CDR3 sequence is CASSLGTTPGELFF. The CDR3 region has the DNA TGTGCCAGCAGCTTAGGTACAACGCCCGGGGAGCTGTTTTTT.

The V call is TRBV29-1, the J call TRBJ2-3, with 9 positions matching TRBD2. Germline CDR1 is SQVTM and CDR2 is ANQGSEA. Unmatched junction bases numbered 6, after V lost 8 bases and J lost 0 bases. The CDR3 covers 14 residues. DNA for the CDR3: TGCAGCCCTCGACTAGCGGCTAGCACAGATACGCAGTATTTT. Residues: CSPRLAASTDTQYF.

The chain is built from TRBV9 and TRBJ2-5, with 12 nucleotides matching TRBD2. The CDR3 sequence is 17 residues long. CDR1 is SGDLS, CDR2 YYNGEE, per germline. Germline trimming cut 0 bases from V and 6 bases from J; bases unmatched to any gene: 9. CDR3 residues: CASSVGGPSGGGKTQYF. CDR3 in DNA: TGTGCCAGCAGCGTAGGTGGTCCTAGCGGGGGGGGAAAGACCCAGTACTTC. Drawing the rest from reference TRBV9 and TRBJ2-5, the complete variable domain is DSGVTQTPKHLITATGQRVTLRCSPRSGDLSVYWYQQSLDQGLQFLIQYYNGEERAKGNILERFSAQQFPDLHSELNLSSLELGDSALYFCASSVGGPSGGGKTQYFGPGTRLLVL.

The rearrangement joins TRBV5-1 to TRBJ2-7; D may be TRBD1 (7 bases). V lost 7 bases to trimming and J lost 1 base, with 12 bases between them. Germline values: CDR1 SGHRS, CDR2 YFSETQ. This CDR3 has 13 amino acids. The DNA for the CDR3 is TGCGCCAGCTCCCAGGGGGGATCCTACGAGCAGTACTTC. Translated: CASSQGGSYEQYF. Filled out from reference TRBV5-1 and TRBJ2-7, the complete variable domain reads KAGVTQTPRYLIKTRGQQVTLSCSPISGHRSVSWYQQTPGQGLQFLFEYFSETQRNKGNFPGRFSGRQFSNSRSEMNVSTLELGDSALYLCASSQGGSYEQYFGPGTRLTVT.

The gene calls are TRBV9 and TRBJ2-5; tentative D call: TRBD2 (5 bases). CDR3 size: 14 residues. Germline assignment: CDR1 SGDLS and CDR2 YYNGEE. V lost 3 bases, J lost 5 bases, and 14 bases lay in between. DNA of the CDR3: TGTGCCAGCAGCGCCGGACTGACGGGGGAGACCCAGTACTTC. It specifies CASSAGLTGETQYF.

This clone turned up a few times. J is TRBJ2-1 and V is TRBV7-9, with 12 nucleotides matching TRBD2. This CDR3 region has 16 residues. J gave up 9 bases and V 5 bases, and 11 bases lay outside the gene matches. Germline lookup yields CDR1 SEHNR and CDR2 FQNEAQ (reference sequence). The CDR3 protein is CASSPGGLAGVFEQFF. The CDR3 nucleotides read TGTGCCAGCAGCCCCGGGGGACTAGCGGGCGTCTTTGAGCAGTTCTTC. Full variable domain (missing parts from reference TRBV7-9 and TRBJ2-1): DTGVSQNPRHKITKRGQNVTFRCDPISEHNRLYWYRQTLGQGPEFLTYFQNEAQLEKSRLLSDRFSAERPKGSFSTLEIQRTEQGDSAMYLCASSPGGLAGVFEQFFGPGTRLTVL.

The chain uses TRBV11-2 and TRBJ2-5; D is undetermined. This CDR3 spans 14 amino acids. CDR1 is SGHAT, CDR2 FQNNGV, per germline. Trimming cost V 3 bases and J 5 bases, with 13 bases left between them. The CDR3 here is CASSFWAKKETQYF. The DNA for the CDR3 is TGTGCCAGCAGCTTTTGGGCCAAGAAGGAGACCCAGTACTTC.

The chain links TRBV7-2 to TRBJ2-7; 8 bases match TRBD1. V lost 5 bases to trimming and J lost 3 bases; unmatched junction nucleotides: 6. The CDR3 extends over 14 amino acids. Germline CDR1 and CDR2: SGHTA and FQGNSA. The CDR3 loop is CASSPRDRSYEQYF. The CDR3 DNA reads TGTGCCAGCAGCCCCCGGGACAGGAGCTACGAGCAGTACTTC.

In DNA, the CDR3 is TGTGCCAGCAGTTCGAGCCTAGCGGAGACCCAGTACTTC. Translation gives CASSSSLAETQYF. V is TRBV6-5 and J is TRBJ2-5; D possibly corresponds to TRBD2 (6 bases). Per germline, CDR1 MNHEY and CDR2 SVGAGI. V was pared by 4 bases and J by 5 bases, with 11 bases between. The CDR3 is made up of 13 amino acids.

The chain combines TRBV18 with TRBJ1-1, with D uncertain. Trimming pared 0 bases from V and 0 bases from J, leaving 8 bases between. Per the germline V gene, CDR1 is KGHSH and CDR2 is LQKENI. This CDR3 comprises 15 residues. CDR3 coding DNA: TGTGCCAGCTCACCACCTCCCACGGTGAACACTGAAGCTTTCTTT. It encodes CASSPPPTVNTEAFF.

This clone appeared a few times. This sequence joins TRBV29-1 and TRBJ1-2, with D unresolved. CDR1 is SQVTM, CDR2 ANQGSEA, per germline. V dropped 5 bases and J dropped 2 bases, with 15 bases sitting between them. CDR3 length: 14 amino acids. CDR3 sequence: CSVSQGGLNYGYTF. CDR3 sequence (DNA): TGCAGCGTTTCTCAAGGAGGGCTCAACTATGGCTACACCTTC.

The gene calls are TRBV27 and TRBJ1-5, with 10 nucleotides matching TRBD1. Germline values: CDR1 MNHEY, CDR2 SMNVEV (reference sequence). The CDR3 is made up of 17 amino acids. V was pared by 5 bases and J by 4 bases, with 11 bases of the junction left unmatched. Written as DNA, the CDR3 is TGTGCCAGCAGTCCGACGACAGGGGGCACACTAAATCAGCCCCAGCATTTT. The encoded protein is CASSPTTGGTLNQPQHF.

The J gene is TRBJ1-2, the V gene TRBV15; perhaps TRBD1 as D (6 bases). The length of the CDR3 is 14 residues. Germline-derived CDR1 and CDR2 are LNHNV and YYDKDF (reference sequence). Trimming took 3 bases from V and 4 from J, leaving 12 bases between them. The CDR3 nucleotides read TGTGCCACCAGCAGTTGGGGGCCTAGCTATGGCTACACCTTC. Its translation: CATSSWGPSYGYTF.